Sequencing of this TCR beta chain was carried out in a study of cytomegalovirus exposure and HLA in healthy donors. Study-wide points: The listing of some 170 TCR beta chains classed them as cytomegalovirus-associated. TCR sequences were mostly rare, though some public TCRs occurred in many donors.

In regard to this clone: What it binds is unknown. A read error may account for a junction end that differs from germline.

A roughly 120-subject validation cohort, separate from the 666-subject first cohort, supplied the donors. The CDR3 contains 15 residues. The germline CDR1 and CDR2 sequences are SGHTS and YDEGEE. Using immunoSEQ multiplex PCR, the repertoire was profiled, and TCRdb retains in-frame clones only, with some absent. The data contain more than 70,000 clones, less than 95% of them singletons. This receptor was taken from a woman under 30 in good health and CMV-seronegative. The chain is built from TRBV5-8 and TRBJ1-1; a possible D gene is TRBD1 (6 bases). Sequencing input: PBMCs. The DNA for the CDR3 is TGTGCCAGCAGTTTGGGGGGGCAGGGTAAGACTGAAGCTTTCTTT. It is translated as CASSLGGQGKTEAFF.